These T cell receptor beta chains were read from a single sample in a study of spatial heterogeneity in lung cancer. TCRdb called the 5' RACE reads again in MiXCR, with one record for every CDR3 protein. There are about 40,000 distinct CDR3 sequences in the sample; around 5% occur only once, and approximately 25% lies in the top ten. The sequencing used PBMCs, collected at surgery. These receptors all stem from a female donor with early-stage non-small cell lung cancer. CDR3s include the opening cysteine and the closing phenylalanine or tryptophan. The D gene is left open where the match is weak. Expanded clones are given a class, and other clones once, few, many or no size at all.

TRBJ2-1 | few | TRBD2 | TRBV7-3 | TGTGCCAGCAGCTTAACCCCGGGGGGCTCCTACAATGAGCAGTTCTTC | CASSLTPGGSYNEQFF
TRBJ2-5 | many | . | TRBV3-1 | TGTGCCAGCAGCGCGGGACCCTCACTTACGTACCAAGAGACCCAGTACTTC | CASSAGPSLTYQETQYF
TRBJ1-4 | many | TRBD1 | TRBV12-3/TRBV12-4 | TGTGCCAGCAGGACCGGGACAGGGACTGAAAAACTGTTTTTT | CASRTGTGTEKLFF
TRBJ2-7 | many | TRBD1 | TRBV19 | TGTGCCAGTAGTATTCCAGCCGGGACAGGGCACAACGAGCAGTACTTC | CASSIPAGTGHNEQYF
TRBJ2-5 | . | . | TRBV3-1 | TGTGCCAGCAGCCAAGTTGGCAGGTTTCAAGAGACCCAGTACTTC | CASSQVGRFQETQYF
TRBJ1-1 | few | . | TRBV18 | TGTGCCAGCTCACCCCTTGGCAGTCTGAACACTGAAGCTTTCTTT | CASSPLGSLNTEAFF
TRBJ2-7 | many | . | TRBV20-1 | TGCAGTGCCAGGTCCGGGGCTTTCACTTACGAGCAGTACTTC | CSARSGAFTYEQYF
TRBJ2-5 | . | TRBD2 | TRBV20-1 | TGCAGTGCTGAGACTAGCGGGGGGGCCCGGGAGACCCAGTACTTC | CSAETSGGARETQYF
TRBJ2-1 | . | . | TRBV2 | TGTGCCAGCAGTCCGGGGCAGGGGGGCTACAATGAGCAGTTCTTC | CASSPGQGGYNEQFF
TRBJ1-1 | many | . | TRBV11-2 | TGTGCCAGCAGCTTAGGGGGGCGGATGTTTGAAGCTTTCTTT | CASSLGGRMFEAFF
TRBJ2-5 | many | . | TRBV5-6 | TGTGCCAGCAGCGCTGGACCTTTCAGAGGGGAGACCCAGTACTTC | CASSAGPFRGETQYF
TRBJ2-4 | many | . | TRBV7-9 | TGTGCCAGCAGCTTGGCCCTGGAGGCCAAAAACATTCAGTACTTC | CASSLALEAKNIQYF
TRBJ1-2 | . | . | TRBV7-3 | TGTGCCAGCAGCTTAACGTCCGGACAGAACTTCTACACCTTC | CASSLTSGQNFYTF
TRBJ2-5 | many | . | TRBV7-2 | TGTGCCAGCAGCTTAGAAGCCGGCCAAGAGACCCAGTACTTC | CASSLEAGQETQYF
TRBJ2-7 | . | . | TRBV2 | TGTGCCAGCAGTGATTTACCAAAGGGACAGCAGTACTTC | CASSDLPKGQQYF
TRBJ2-3 | few | . | TRBV11-3 | TGTGCCAGCAGCCCTCGGGGGCGTAGCACAGATACGCAGTATTTT | CASSPRGRSTDTQYF
TRBJ1-2 | few | TRBD1 | TRBV3-1 | TGTGCCAGCAGCCAAGTAACAGGGGGATATGGCTACACCTTC | CASSQVTGGYGYTF
TRBJ1-1 | once | TRBD1 | TRBV19 | TGTGCCAGTAGATTACAGGGGGGCACTGAAGCTTTCTTT | CASRLQGGTEAFF
TRBJ2-7 | few | . | TRBV21-1 | TGTGCCAGCAGCAAAGACGGACAGGGGGACGACGAGCAGTACTTC | CASSKDGQGDDEQYF
TRBJ2-7 | many | . | TRBV6-5 | TGTGCCAGCAGTTACATGGGGACGAGCTCCTACGAGCAGTACTTC | CASSYMGTSSYEQYF
TRBJ2-1 | many | . | TRBV28 | TGTGCCAGCAATACAGGCGGCGGTGAGCAGTTCTTC | CASNTGGGEQFF
TRBJ2-5 | few | . | TRBV18 | TGTGCCAGCTCACCACTCCTTTTAAGAGAGACCCAGTACTTC | CASSPLLLRETQYF
TRBJ2-3 | many | . | TRBV7-2 | TGTGCCAGCAGCTTAGATGGGCGGGGTACGACAGATACGCAGTATTTT | CASSLDGRGTTDTQYF
TRBJ2-7 | many | TRBD1 | TRBV5-6 | TGTGCCAGCAGCCTCGCTCCGGACAGGGAAAGCTCCTACGAGCAGTACTTC | CASSLAPDRESSYEQYF
TRBJ2-1 | many | TRBD2 | TRBV12-3/TRBV12-4 | TGTGCCAGCAGTTTAAAGGCGGGGGGGCTGAATGAGCAGTTCTTC | CASSLKAGGLNEQFF
TRBJ1-2 | few | . | TRBV19 | TGTGCCAGTAGTATGCTGGACGGAGCTAACTATGGCTACACCTTC | CASSMLDGANYGYTF
TRBJ1-1 | . | . | TRBV29-1 | TGCAGCGTTGAGATCAAGGGGGGGACTGAAGCTTTCTTT | CSVEIKGGTEAFF
TRBJ1-5 | . | . | TRBV7-2 | TGTGCCAGCAGCTTAGTGTTACAGCCGCTCCAGCCCCAGCATTTT | CASSLVLQPLQPQHF
TRBJ2-5 | many | . | TRBV7-9 | TGTGCCAGCAGCTTATTAGAGACCCAGTACTTC | CASSLLETQYF
TRBJ1-6 | many | . | TRBV11-2 | TGTGCCAGCAGCTTCGACCGTCTTAATTCACCCCTCCACTTT | CASSFDRLNSPLHF
TRBJ2-3 | . | TRBD1 | TRBV30 | TGTGCCTGGAGCCCCGGACAGGGGGCAGAAGATACGCAGTATTTT | CAWSPGQGAEDTQYF
TRBJ2-1 | many | . | TRBV5-1 | TGCGCCAGCAGCTTATCGGGGGGCACCTCCTACAATGAGCAGTTCTTC | CASSLSGGTSYNEQFF
TRBJ2-5 | many | TRBD2 | TRBV20-1 | TGCAGTGCCACCCAGGGGGCTAGCGGGGGGCTAGAGACCCAGTACTTC | CSATQGASGGLETQYF
TRBJ1-1 | many | . | TRBV7-6 | TGTGCCAGCAGCTTATTTACGGGGTTGGCTGAAGCTTTCTTT | CASSLFTGLAEAFF
TRBJ2-5 | many | TRBD2 | TRBV6-2/TRBV6-3 | TGTGCCAGCAGTCCTACCCCCCCCGGGACTAGCCGCCAAGAGACCCAGTACTTC | CASSPTPPGTSRQETQYF
TRBJ1-1 | many | . | TRBV4-1 | TGCGCCAGCAGCCAAGATGGACAATACACTGAAGCTTTCTTT | CASSQDGQYTEAFF
TRBJ2-7 | many | . | TRBV5-1 | TGCGCCAGCAGCTTGGAACAGGGAGCCTACGAGCAGTACTTC | CASSLEQGAYEQYF
TRBJ2-7 | few | TRBD1 | TRBV20-1 | TGCAGTGCTATAGGGACAGACCTCTCCTACGAGCAGTACTTC | CSAIGTDLSYEQYF
TRBJ1-3 | many | . | TRBV10-3 | TGTGCCAGCAGAGCCCCTGGAAACACCATATATTTT | CASRAPGNTIYF
TRBJ2-5 | many | . | TRBV5-1 | TGCGCCAGCAGCCCACCCGGGACGCAGGAGACCCAGTACTTC | CASSPPGTQETQYF
TRBJ2-1 | . | . | TRBV18 | TGTGCCAGCTCACCGAGGCAGGAGGACAATGAGCAGTTCTTC | CASSPRQEDNEQFF
TRBJ2-1 | many | . | TRBV25-1 | TGTGCCAGCAGTGGTACCCCAAGGGACAATGAGCAGTTCTTC | CASSGTPRDNEQFF
TRBJ1-5 | many | . | TRBV29-1 | TGCAGCGTTGGTGGGGAGAGTCAGCCCCAGCATTTT | CSVGGESQPQHF
TRBJ2-5 | medium-sized | . | TRBV29-1 | TGCAGCGTTGAAAGGCTAGGAGAGACCCAGTACTTC | CSVERLGETQYF
TRBJ1-2 | many | . | TRBV19 | TGTGCCAGTAGTTCAGGGTGGAACTATGGCTACACCTTC | CASSSGWNYGYTF
TRBJ2-5 | many | . | TRBV15 | TGTGCCACCAGCAGAGATACCCGGACTCATTACTTC | CATSRDTRTHYF
TRBJ2-3 | many | . | TRBV7-2 | TGTGCCAGCAGCTTAGTGGTCACAGATACGCAGTATTTT | CASSLVVTDTQYF